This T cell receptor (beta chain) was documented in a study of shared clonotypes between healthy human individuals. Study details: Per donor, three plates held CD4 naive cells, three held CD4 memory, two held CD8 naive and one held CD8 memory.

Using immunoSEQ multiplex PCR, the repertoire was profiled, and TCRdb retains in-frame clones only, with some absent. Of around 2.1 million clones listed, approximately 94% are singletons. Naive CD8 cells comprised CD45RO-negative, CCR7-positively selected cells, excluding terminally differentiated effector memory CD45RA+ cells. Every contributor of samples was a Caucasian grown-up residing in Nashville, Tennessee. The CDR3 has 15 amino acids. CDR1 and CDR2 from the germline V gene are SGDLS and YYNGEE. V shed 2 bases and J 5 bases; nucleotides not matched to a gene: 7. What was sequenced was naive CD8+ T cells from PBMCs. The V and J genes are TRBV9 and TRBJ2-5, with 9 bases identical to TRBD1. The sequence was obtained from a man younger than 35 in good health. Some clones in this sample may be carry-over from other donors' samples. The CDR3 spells CASSVEGTGRETQYF. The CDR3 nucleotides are TGTGCCAGCAGCGTTGAGGGGACAGGGAGGGAGACCCAGTACTTC.